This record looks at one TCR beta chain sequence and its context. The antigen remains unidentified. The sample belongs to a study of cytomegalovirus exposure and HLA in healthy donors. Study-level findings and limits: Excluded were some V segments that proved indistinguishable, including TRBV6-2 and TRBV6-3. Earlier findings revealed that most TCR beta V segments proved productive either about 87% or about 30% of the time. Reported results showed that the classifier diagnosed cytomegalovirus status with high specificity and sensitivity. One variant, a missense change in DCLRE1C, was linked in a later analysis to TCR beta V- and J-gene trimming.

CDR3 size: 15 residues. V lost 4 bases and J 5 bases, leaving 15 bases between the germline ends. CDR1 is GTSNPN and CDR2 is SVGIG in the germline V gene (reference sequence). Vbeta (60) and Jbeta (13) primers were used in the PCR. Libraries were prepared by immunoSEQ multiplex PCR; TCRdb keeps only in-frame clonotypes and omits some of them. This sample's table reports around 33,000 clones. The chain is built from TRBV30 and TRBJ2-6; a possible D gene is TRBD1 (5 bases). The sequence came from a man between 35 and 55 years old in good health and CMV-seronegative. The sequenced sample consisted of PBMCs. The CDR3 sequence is CAWKQDLTWANVLTF. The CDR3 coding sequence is TGTGCCTGGAAACAGGATCTCACCTGGGCCAACGTCCTGACTTTC.